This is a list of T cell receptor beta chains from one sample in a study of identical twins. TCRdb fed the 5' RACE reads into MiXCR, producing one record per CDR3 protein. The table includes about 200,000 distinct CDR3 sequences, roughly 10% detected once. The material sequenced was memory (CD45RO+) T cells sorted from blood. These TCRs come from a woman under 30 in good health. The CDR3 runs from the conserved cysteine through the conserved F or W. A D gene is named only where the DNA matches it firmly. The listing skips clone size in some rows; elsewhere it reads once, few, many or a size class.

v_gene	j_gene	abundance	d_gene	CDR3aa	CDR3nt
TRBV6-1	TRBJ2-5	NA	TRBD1	CASVRDRGAQETQYF	TGTGCCAGCGTACGGGACAGGGGGGCCCAAGAGACCCAGTACTTC
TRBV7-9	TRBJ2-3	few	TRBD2	CASKTSAADTQYF	TGTGCCAGCAAGACTAGCGCGGCAGATACGCAGTATTTT
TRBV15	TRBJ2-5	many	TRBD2	CATSRGLEQETQYF	TGTGCCACCAGCAGGGGACTAGAACAAGAGACCCAGTACTTC
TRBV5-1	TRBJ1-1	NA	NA	CASSVSRNTEAFF	TGCGCCAGCAGTGTGTCCCGGAACACTGAAGCTTTCTTT
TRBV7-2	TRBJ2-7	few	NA	CASSLTLFEQYF	TGTGCCAGCAGCCTAACACTATTCGAGCAGTACTTC
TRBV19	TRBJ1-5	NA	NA	CASRPSGTLYQPQHF	TGTGCCAGTAGACCATCCGGGACACTCTATCAGCCCCAGCATTTT
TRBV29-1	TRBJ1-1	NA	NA	CSVGKSGGLNTEAFF	TGCAGCGTTGGGAAGTCTGGCGGCCTGAACACTGAAGCTTTCTTT
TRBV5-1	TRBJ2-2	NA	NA	CASSLVAVSNTGELFF	TGCGCCAGCAGCTTGGTAGCGGTTTCGAACACCGGGGAGCTGTTTTTT
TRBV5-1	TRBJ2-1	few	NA	CASSLEGGSNEQFF	TGCGCCAGCAGCTTGGAGGGGGGATCCAATGAGCAGTTCTTC
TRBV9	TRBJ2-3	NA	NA	CASTSVADTQYF	TGTGCCAGCACGTCGGTTGCAGATACGCAGTATTTT
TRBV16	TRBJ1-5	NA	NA	CASSQLYGGDQPQHF	TGTGCCAGCAGCCAATTATATGGCGGGGACCAGCCCCAGCATTTT
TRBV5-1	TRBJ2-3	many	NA	CASSLRAEEGTQYF	TGCGCCAGCAGCTTGAGGGCCGAGGAGGGTACGCAGTATTTT
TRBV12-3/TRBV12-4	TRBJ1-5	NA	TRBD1	CASSRDRGSNQPQHF	TGTGCCAGCAGCCGGGACAGGGGGAGCAATCAGCCCCAGCATTTT
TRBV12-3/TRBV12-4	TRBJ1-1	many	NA	CASSLVSALNTEAFF	TGTGCCAGCAGTTTAGTCTCAGCTTTGAACACTGAAGCTTTCTTT
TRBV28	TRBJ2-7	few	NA	CASTFRGRTYEQYF	TGTGCCAGCACGTTTCGGGGGAGAACCTACGAGCAGTACTTC
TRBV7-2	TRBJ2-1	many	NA	CASSLALDNEQFF	TGTGCCAGCAGCTTAGCGCTGGACAATGAGCAGTTCTTC
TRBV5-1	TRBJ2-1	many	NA	CASSASPLPPYEQFF	TGCGCCAGCAGCGCCTCCCCCCTCCCCCCCTATGAGCAGTTCTTC
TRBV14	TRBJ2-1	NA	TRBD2	CASSQLLLASSYNEQFF	TGTGCCAGCAGCCAACTTCTACTAGCGTCCTCCTACAATGAGCAGTTCTTC
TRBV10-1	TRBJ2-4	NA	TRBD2	CASSGMLAGVGNIQYF	TGCGCCAGCAGCGGGATGCTAGCGGGAGTGGGGAACATTCAGTACTTC
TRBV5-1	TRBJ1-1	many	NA	CASSRDYTEAFF	TGCGCCAGCAGCCGTGACTACACTGAAGCTTTCTTT
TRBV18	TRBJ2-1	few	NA	CASSESGYNEQFF	TGTGCCAGCTCCGAATCGGGGTACAATGAGCAGTTCTTC
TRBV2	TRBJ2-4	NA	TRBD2	CASRGLAGSKNIQYF	TGTGCCAGCAGAGGACTAGCGGGGTCCAAAAACATTCAGTACTTC
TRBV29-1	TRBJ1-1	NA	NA	CSGARVDWSEAFF	TGCAGCGGGGCCAGGGTCGATTGGTCTGAAGCTTTCTTT
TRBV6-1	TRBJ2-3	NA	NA	CATYGQGNTDTQYF	TGTGCCACTTATGGGCAGGGAAACACAGATACGCAGTATTTT
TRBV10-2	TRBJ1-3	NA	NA	CASHSGYSGNTIYF	TGCGCCAGCCACTCCGGGTACTCTGGAAACACCATATATTTT
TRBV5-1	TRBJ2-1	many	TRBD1	CASSLLGTGVGQYNEQFF	TGCGCCAGCAGCTTGTTGGGGACAGGGGTCGGTCAATACAATGAGCAGTTCTTC
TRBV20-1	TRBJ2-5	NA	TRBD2	CSARGGQETQYF	TGCAGTGCTCGGGGGGGTCAAGAGACCCAGTACTTC
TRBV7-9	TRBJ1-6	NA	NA	CASSLGAGDNSPLHF	TGTGCCAGCAGCTTAGGCGCAGGGGATAATTCACCCCTCCACTTT
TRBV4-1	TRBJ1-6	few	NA	CASSQEPWGSPLHF	TGCGCCAGCAGCCAAGAACCCTGGGGTTCACCCCTCCACTTT
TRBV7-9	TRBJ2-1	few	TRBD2	CASSWGTGTSGYNEQFF	TGTGCCAGCAGCTGGGGGACCGGGACTAGCGGGTACAATGAGCAGTTCTTC
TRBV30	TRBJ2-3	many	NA	CAWSAGFPTDTQYF	TGTGCCTGGAGTGCAGGGTTTCCCACAGATACGCAGTATTTT
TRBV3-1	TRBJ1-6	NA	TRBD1	CASSLWTGGEGSPLHF	TGTGCCAGCAGCCTATGGACAGGGGGAGAAGGTTCACCCCTCCACTTT
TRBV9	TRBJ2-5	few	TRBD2	CASSVALHVAGEETQYF	TGTGCCAGCAGCGTAGCCCTCCACGTAGCGGGGGAAGAGACCCAGTACTTC
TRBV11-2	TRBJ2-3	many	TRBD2	CASSSDPSGRADTQYF	TGTGCCAGCAGCTCTGACCCGAGCGGGAGAGCAGATACGCAGTATTTT
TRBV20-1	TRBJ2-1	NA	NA	CSARNTNYNEQFF	TGCAGTGCTCGGAACACCAATTACAATGAGCAGTTCTTC
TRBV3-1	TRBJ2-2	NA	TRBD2	CASCPSPGGTDTGELFF	TGTGCCAGCTGCCCCTCCCCGGGGGGAACCGACACCGGGGAGCTGTTTTTT
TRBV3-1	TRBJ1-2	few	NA	CASSQERGGYTF	TGTGCCAGCAGCCAAGAACGGGGTGGCTACACCTTC
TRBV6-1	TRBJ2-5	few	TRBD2	CASMSGTSGGETQYF	TGTGCCAGCATGTCGGGGACTAGCGGGGGAGAGACCCAGTACTTC
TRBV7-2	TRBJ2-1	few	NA	CASSPDMMNEQFF	TGTGCCAGCAGCCCGGATATGATGAATGAGCAGTTCTTC
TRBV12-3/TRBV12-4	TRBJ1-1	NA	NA	CASSRSLKTEAFF	TGTGCCAGCAGTCGATCGCTGAAGACTGAAGCTTTCTTT
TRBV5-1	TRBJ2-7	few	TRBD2	CASSSGPGGSYEQYF	TGCGCCAGCAGCTCGGGACCGGGGGGCTCCTACGAGCAGTACTTC
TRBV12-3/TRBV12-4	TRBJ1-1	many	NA	CASSGETTEAFF	TGTGCCAGCAGCGGAGAGACCACTGAAGCTTTCTTT
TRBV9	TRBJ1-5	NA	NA	CASSVYPGQPQHF	TGTGCCAGCAGCGTATATCCGGGTCAGCCCCAGCATTTT
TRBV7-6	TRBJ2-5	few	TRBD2	CASSLLSTSGGQETQYF	TGTGCCAGCAGCTTACTGTCGACTAGCGGGGGCCAAGAGACCCAGTACTTC
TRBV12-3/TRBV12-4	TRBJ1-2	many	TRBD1	CASSRKQGGYGYTF	TGTGCCAGCAGCCGGAAACAGGGGGGATATGGCTACACCTTC
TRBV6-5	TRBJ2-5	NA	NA	CASSYTGGPQETQYF	TGTGCCAGCAGTTACACTGGAGGCCCCCAAGAGACCCAGTACTTC
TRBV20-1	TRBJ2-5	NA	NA	CSAPQSGLQETQYF	TGCAGTGCGCCCCAGTCGGGACTCCAAGAGACCCAGTACTTC
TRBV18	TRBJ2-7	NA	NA	CASSLRTPYEQYF	TGTGCCAGCTCCCTTCGGACCCCCTACGAGCAGTACTTC
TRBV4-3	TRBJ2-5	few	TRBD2	CASSQGGTSRETQYF	TGCGCCAGCAGCCAAGGGGGGACTAGTCGAGAGACCCAGTACTTC
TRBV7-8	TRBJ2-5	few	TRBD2	CASSLEAGLAGAETQYF	TGTGCCAGCAGCTTAGAGGCGGGACTAGCGGGAGCAGAGACCCAGTACTTC
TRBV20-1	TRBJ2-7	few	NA	CSARHWRAFPYEQYF	TGCAGTGCTAGACACTGGAGGGCCTTCCCCTACGAGCAGTACTTC